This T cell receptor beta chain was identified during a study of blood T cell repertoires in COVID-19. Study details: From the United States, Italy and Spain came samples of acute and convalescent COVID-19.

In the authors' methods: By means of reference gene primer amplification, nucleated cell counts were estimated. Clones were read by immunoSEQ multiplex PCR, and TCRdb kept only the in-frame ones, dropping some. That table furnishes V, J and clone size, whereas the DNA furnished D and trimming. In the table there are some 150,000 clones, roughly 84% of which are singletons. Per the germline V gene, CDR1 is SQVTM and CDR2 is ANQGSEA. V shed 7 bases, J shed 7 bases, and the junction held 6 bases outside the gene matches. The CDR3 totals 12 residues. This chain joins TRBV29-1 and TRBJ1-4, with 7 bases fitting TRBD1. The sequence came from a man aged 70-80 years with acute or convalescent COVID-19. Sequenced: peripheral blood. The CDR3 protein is CSGGTDGEKLFF. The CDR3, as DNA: TGCAGCGGGGGGACAGACGGTGAAAAACTGTTTTTT. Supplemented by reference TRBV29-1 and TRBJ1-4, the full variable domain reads SAVISQKPSRDICQRGTSLTIQCQVDSQVTMMFWYRQQPGQSLTLIATANQGSEATYESGFVIDKFPISRPNLTFSTLTVSNMSPEDSSIYLCSGGTDGEKLFFGSGTQLSVL.